This T cell receptor (beta chain) was sequenced for a study of intratumoral heterogeneity in liver cancer. Study overall: Patients were mostly male, median age about 69 years.

Early-stage hepatocellular carcinoma patients were treatment-naïve prior to resection. This clone was recorded only once. Sequenced by immunoSEQ multiplex PCR; TCRdb stores in-frame clones only, minus some. In the table there are tens of thousands of clones, around 67% of which are singletons. The specimen comprised tumor-adjacent normal tissue, sampled before any cancer treatment. The clonotype was recovered from a woman aged 70-85 years with hepatocellular carcinoma.

The CDR3 DNA reads as TGTGCCAGCAGCCCCAGACAGGGGGGCGGCGAGCAGTACTTC. It is translated as CASSPRQGGGEQYF. The V and J genes are TRBV3-1 (or the pseudogene TRBV3-2) and TRBJ2-7, with 9 bases matching TRBD1. This CDR3 comprises 14 residues. With 4 bases clipped from V and 6 bases from J, the junction kept 7 bases outside the gene matches. Germline CDR1 reads LGHDT; CDR2 reads YNNKEL (reference sequence).